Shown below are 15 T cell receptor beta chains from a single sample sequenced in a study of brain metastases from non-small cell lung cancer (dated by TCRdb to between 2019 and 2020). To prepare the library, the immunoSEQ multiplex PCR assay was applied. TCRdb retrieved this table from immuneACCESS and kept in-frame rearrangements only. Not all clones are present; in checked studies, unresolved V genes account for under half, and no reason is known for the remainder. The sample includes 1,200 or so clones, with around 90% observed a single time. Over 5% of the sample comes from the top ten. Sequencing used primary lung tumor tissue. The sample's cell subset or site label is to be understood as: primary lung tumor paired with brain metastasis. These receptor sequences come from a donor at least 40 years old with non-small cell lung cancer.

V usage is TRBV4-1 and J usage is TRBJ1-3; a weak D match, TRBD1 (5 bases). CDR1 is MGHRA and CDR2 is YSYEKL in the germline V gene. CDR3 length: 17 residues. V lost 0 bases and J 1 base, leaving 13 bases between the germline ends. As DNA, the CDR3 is TGCGCCAGCAGCCAAGATGAAGGCAGGGCATCTGGAAACACCATATATTTT. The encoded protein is CASSQDEGRASGNTIYF.

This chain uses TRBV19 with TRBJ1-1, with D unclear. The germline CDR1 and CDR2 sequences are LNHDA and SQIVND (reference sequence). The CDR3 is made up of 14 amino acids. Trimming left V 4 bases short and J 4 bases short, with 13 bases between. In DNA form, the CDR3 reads TGTGCCAGTAGTACAGAATACGGGTTCACTGAAGCTTTCTTT. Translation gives CASSTEYGFTEAFF.

This CDR3 is CASSAKQGPDTQYF. CDR3 in DNA: TGTGCCAGCAGTGCTAAACAGGGGCCAGATACGCAGTATTTT. The V and J genes are TRBV6-4 and TRBJ2-3; 7 positions match TRBD1. This CDR3 comprises 14 residues. The V and J ends lost 4 bases and 4 bases, in that order; junction bases with no gene match: 5. The germline V gene has CDR1 MRHNA and CDR2 SNTAGT.

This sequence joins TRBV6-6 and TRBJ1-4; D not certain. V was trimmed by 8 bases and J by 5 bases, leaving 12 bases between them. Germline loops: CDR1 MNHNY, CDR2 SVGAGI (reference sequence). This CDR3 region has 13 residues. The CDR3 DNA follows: TGTGCCAGCTCAACAGCTACAAATGAAAAACTGTTTTTT. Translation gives CASSTATNEKLFF.

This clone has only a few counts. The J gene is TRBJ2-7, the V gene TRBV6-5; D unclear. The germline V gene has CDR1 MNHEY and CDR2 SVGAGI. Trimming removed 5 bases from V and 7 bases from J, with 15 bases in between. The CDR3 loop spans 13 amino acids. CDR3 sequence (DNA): TGTGCCAGCAGTACCGGACCGATGGGGGAGCAGTACTTC. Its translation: CASSTGPMGEQYF.

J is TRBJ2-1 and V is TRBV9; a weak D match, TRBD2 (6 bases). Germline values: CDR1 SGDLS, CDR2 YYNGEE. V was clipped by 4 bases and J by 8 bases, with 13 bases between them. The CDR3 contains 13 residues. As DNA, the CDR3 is TGTGCCAGCAGCTCCGGAGGCGGGGATGAGCAGTTCTTC. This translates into CASSSGGGDEQFF.

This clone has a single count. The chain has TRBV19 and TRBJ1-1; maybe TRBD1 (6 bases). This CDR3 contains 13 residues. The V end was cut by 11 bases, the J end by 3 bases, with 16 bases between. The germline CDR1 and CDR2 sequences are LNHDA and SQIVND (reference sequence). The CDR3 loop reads CASQGWEDTEAFF. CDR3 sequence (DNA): TGTGCCTCACAGGGATGGGAAGACACTGAAGCTTTCTTT.

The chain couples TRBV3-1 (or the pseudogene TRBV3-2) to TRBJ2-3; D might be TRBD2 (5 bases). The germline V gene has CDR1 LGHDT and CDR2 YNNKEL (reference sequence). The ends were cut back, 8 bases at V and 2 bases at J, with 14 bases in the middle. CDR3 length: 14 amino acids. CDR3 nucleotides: TGTGCCAGCTCTCGGGGTAGTTTCACAGATACGCAGTATTTT. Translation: CASSRGSFTDTQYF.

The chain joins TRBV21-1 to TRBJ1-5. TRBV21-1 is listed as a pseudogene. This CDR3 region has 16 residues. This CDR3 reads CVSSKGEGGSNQPQHF. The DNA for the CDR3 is TGTGTCAGCAGCAAAGGGGAGGGCGGTAGCAATCAGCCCCAGCATTTT.

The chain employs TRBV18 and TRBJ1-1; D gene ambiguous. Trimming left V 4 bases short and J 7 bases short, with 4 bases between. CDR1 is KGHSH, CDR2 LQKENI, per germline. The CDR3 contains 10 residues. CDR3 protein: CASSQGEAFF. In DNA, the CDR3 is TGTGCCAGCTCACAGGGTGAAGCTTTCTTT. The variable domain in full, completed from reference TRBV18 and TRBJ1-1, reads NAGVMQNPRHLVRRRGQEARLRCSPMKGHSHVYWYRQLPEEGLKFMVYLQKENIIDESGMPKERFSAEFPKEGPSILRIQQVVRGDSAAYFCASSQGEAFFGQGTRLTVV.

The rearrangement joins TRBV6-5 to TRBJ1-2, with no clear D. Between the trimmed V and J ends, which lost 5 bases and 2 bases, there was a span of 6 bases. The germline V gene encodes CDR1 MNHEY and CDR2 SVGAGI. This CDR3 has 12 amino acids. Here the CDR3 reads CASSQRNYGYTF. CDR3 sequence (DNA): TGTGCCAGCAGTCAGAGAAACTATGGCTACACCTTC.

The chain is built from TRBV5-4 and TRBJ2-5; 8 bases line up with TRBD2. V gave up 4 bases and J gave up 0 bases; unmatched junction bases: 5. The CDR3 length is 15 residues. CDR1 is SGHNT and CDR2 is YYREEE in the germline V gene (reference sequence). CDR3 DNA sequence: TGTGCCAGCAGCGTACTAGCGGCGGACCAAGAGACCCAGTACTTC. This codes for CASSVLAADQETQYF.

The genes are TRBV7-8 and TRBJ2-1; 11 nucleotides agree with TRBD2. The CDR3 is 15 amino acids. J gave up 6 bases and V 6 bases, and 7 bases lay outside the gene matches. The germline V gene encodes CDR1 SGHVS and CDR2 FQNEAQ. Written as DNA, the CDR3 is TGTGCCAGCAGTGCCCGACTAGCGGGGTTCAATGAGCAGTTCTTC. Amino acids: CASSARLAGFNEQFF.

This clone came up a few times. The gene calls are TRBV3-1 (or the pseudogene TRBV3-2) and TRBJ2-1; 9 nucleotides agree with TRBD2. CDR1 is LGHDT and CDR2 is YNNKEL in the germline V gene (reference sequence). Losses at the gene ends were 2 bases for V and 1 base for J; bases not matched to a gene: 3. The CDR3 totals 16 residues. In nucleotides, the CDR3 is TGTGCCAGCAGCCAAAGGCGGGGGGGGTCCTACAATGAGCAGTTCTTC. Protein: CASSQRRGGSYNEQFF.

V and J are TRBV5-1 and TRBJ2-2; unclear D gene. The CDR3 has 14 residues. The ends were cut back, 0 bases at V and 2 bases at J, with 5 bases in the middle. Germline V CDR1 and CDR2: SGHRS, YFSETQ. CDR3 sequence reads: CASSLGPNTGELFF. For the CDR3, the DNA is TGCGCCAGCAGCTTGGGGCCCAACACCGGGGAGCTGTTTTTT.